This T cell receptor (beta chain) comes out of a study of siplizumab effects on memory and regulatory T cells. Study-wide findings and caveats: Poor capture below about 10^-5 frequency left most alloreactive clones unmapped to unstimulated subsets. There was no confirmation of the suppressive function of proliferating Tregs from siplizumab cultures. The alloresponse seemed to draw substantially on naive T cells, which appeared more diverse than memory cells.

Around 9.6 x 10^4 TCR templates per sample were sequenced. The table came from immunoSEQ multiplex PCR; TCRdb's copy has only in-frame clones and leaves some out. The table records about 80,000 clones, just under 95% of them present only once. Germline loops: CDR1 SNHLY, CDR2 FYNNEI. The CDR3 contains 16 residues. Trimming removed 1 base from V and 0 bases from J, with 12 bases in between. With respect to this clone: As yet, its antigen is unknown.

This chain uses TRBV2 with TRBJ1-1; D remains ambiguous. The sequence came from a human donor in good health. Sequencing was performed on CD8+ T cells sorted from blood. The DNA for the CDR3 is TGTGCCAGCAGTGAAGGATGGGAAGGATTGAACACTGAAGCTTTCTTT. It specifies CASSEGWEGLNTEAFF.